Listed below are T cell receptor beta chains from one sample, sequenced in a study of tumor-infiltrating lymphocytes in primary liver carcinoma. TCRdb re-called the multiplex PCR reads through MiXCR, storing one row per CDR3 protein. The table shows approximately 300,000 distinct CDR3 sequences, with roughly 60% occurring only once. Sequenced: peripheral blood. The receptors here all came from a middle-aged man with primary liver carcinoma and hepatitis B virus infection. Each CDR3 is given with its conserved first and last residue. A D gene is named only where the DNA matches it firmly. Some rows mark clone size as missing; the rest say once, few, many or name a class of expanded clone.

TRBV12-3/TRBV12-4	.	TRBJ2-1	TRBD2	CVSSLGLANSGQFF	TGTGTCAGCAGTTTAGGACTAGCGAACAGCGGGCAGTTCTTC
TRBV30	few	TRBJ1-1	.	CAWSRGGLTEAFF	TGTGCCTGGAGCCGGGGGGGGCTCACTGAAGCTTTCTTT
TRBV5-1	.	TRBJ2-2	TRBD2	CASRLEPAGVSGGELFF	TGCGCCAGCAGATTGGAGCCAGCGGGAGTTTCGGGCGGAGAGCTGTTTTTT
TRBV5-1	.	TRBJ2-7	TRBD2	CASSLGWDSGTSGAYEQYF	TGCGCCAGCAGCTTGGGATGGGATTCCGGGACTAGCGGGGCCTACGAGCAGTACTTC
TRBV4-2	many	TRBJ1-1	.	CASSWGGPEAFF	TGTGCCAGCAGTTGGGGGGGCCCCGAAGCTTTCTTT
TRBV14	.	TRBJ2-1	.	CVSSVGESEQFF	TGTGTCAGCAGCGTGGGAGAGTCTGAGCAGTTCTTC
TRBV6-5	.	TRBJ2-7	TRBD2	CVSSYSGTSGYKQYF	TGTGTCAGCAGTTACTCTGGGACTAGCGGGTACAAGCAGTACTTC
TRBV5-4	.	TRBJ2-2	.	CVSLDGAGKNTGKLFF	TGTGTCAGCCTTGATGGGGCGGGGAAGAACACCGGGAAGCTGTTCTTT
TRBV11-2	few	TRBJ2-1	TRBD2	CASSHSGRAGDHEQFF	TGTGCCAGCAGCCATAGCGGGAGGGCCGGAGATCATGAGCAGTTCTTC
TRBV7-9	.	TRBJ2-7	.	CASSLSPTGEQYF	TGTGCCAGCAGCTTAAGCCCCACAGGCGAGCAGTACTTC
TRBV5-6	few	TRBJ1-6	TRBD1	CASSLAGGAGNSPLHF	TGTGCCAGCAGCTTGGCAGGGGGCGCTGGAAATTCACCCCTCCACTTT
TRBV5-1	.	TRBJ2-1	TRBD2	CASSRTSGSYNKRFF	TGCGCCAGCAGCCGGACTAGCGGTTCCTACAATAAGCGGTTCTTC
TRBV5-1	.	TRBJ2-7	.	CGSSLYGTTSRSSYEQYF	TGCGGCAGCAGCTTGTACGGAACAACTAGCCGGAGCTCCTACGAGCAGTACTTC
TRBV6-5	.	TRBJ2-5	TRBD1	CTNSSRDSGETQYF	TGTACCAACAGTTCCCGGGACAGCGGAGAGACCCAGTACTTC
TRBV28	.	TRBJ2-7	.	CASSSILVGLSSPHSYEQYF	TGTGCCAGCAGTTCGATCCTAGTGGGCCTCTCATCCCCCCACTCCTACGAGCAGTACTTC
TRBV11-3	.	TRBJ2-2	.	CASSLSATGELVF	TGTGCCAGTAGCTTATCGGCGACCGGGGAGCTGGTTTTT
TRBV24-1	.	TRBJ2-1	TRBD2	CATSDFASGRADYNEQFF	TGTGCCACCAGTGATTTTGCTAGCGGGAGGGCCGACTACAATGAGCAGTTCTTC
TRBV6-1	.	TRBJ2-2	.	CVTSLGTFNTGELFF	TGTGTCACCAGTTTAGGGACTTTTAACACCGGGGAGCTGTTTTTT
TRBV29-1	.	TRBJ2-1	TRBD1	CSAPRQGVNEQFF	TGCAGCGCCCCGAGACAGGGCGTTAATGAGCAGTTCTTC
TRBV28	.	TRBJ2-7	TRBD2	CASHPAGESGRISEQYF	TGTGCCAGCCATCCTGCTGGGGAAAGCGGGAGAATTAGCGAGCAGTACTTC
TRBV12-3/TRBV12-4	.	TRBJ2-5	.	CASSPGVSSETQYF	TGTGCCAGCAGTCCTGGGGTCTCGAGTGAGACCCAGTACTTC
TRBV10-3	many	TRBJ1-5	.	CAISPNKGGQQPQHF	TGTGCCATCAGCCCGAACAAAGGAGGGCAACAGCCCCAGCATTTT
TRBV5-1	many	TRBJ2-7	TRBD1	CASSETGGEQYF	TGCGCCAGCAGCGAGACAGGGGGCGAGCAGTACTTC
TRBV12-3/TRBV12-4	few	TRBJ1-2	.	CASSPGVANYGYTF	TGTGCCAGCAGTCCAGGCGTAGCTAACTATGGCTACACCTTC
TRBV6-6	many	TRBJ2-5	TRBD1	CASSWGGQGRTEETQYF	TGTGCCAGCAGTTGGGGGGGACAGGGGAGGACAGAGGAGACCCAGTACTTC
TRBV5-1	.	TRBJ2-5	.	CASSSGTFQTQYF	TGTGCCAGCAGCTCTGGGACTTTCCAGACCCAGTACTTC
TRBV11-1	many	TRBJ2-1	TRBD1	CASTSGTGYNKQFF	TGTGCCAGCACCTCCGGGACAGGTTACAATAAGCAGTTCTTC
TRBV24-1	.	TRBJ2-5	.	CATSGQGKLGETQYF	TGTGCCACCAGTGGGCAGGGGAAGTTAGGGGAGACCCAGTATTTC
TRBV4-2	.	TRBJ2-5	.	CASNQGQTGRPAETQYF	TGTGCCAGCAACCAGGGTCAGACTGGGAGACCCGCAGAGACCCAGTACTTC
TRBV5-1	few	TRBJ1-6	.	CASANLRDSPLHF	TGCGCCAGCGCGAACCTTCGGGATTCACCCCTCCACTTT
TRBV30	.	TRBJ1-4	.	CAWSGGPNEKLFF	TGTGCCTGGAGTGGAGGACCTAATGAAAAACTGTTTTTT
TRBV13	many	TRBJ2-3	TRBD2	CASSLEHRGGSTDTQYF	TGTGCCAGCAGCTTAGAACATCGCGGGGGAAGCACAGATACGCAGTATTTT
TRBV29-1	.	TRBJ2-7	.	CSVVSHQSEQYF	TGCAGCGTTGTATCACACCAATCCGAGCAGTACTTT